The 8 T cell receptor beta chains given below trace back to one sample, sequenced in a study of T cells in Graves' hyperthyroidism and ophthalmopathy. Amplification yielded TCR beta CDR3 regions, with RNA transcripts as the source. The HTBI primer set was used in a first-round RT-PCR of the TCR CDR3. TCRdb re-called the multiplex PCR reads with MiXCR, one entry per CDR3 protein. This sample carries roughly 500,000 distinct CDR3 sequences, approximately 15% of them seen once, and the ten largest clones take 5.8%. Source material: blood. The receptors here all came from a woman aged 30 to 39 with Graves' hyperthyroidism that later progressed to Graves' ophthalmopathy.

This clonotype was counted many times. The chain links TRBV2 to TRBJ2-7; 10 bases map to TRBD1. The V gene end was trimmed by 8 bases and the J gene end by 5 bases; junction bases not matched to a gene: 15. This CDR3 is built from 16 residues. Germline CDR1 is SNHLY and CDR2 is FYNNEI. CDR3 residues: CASFTPSGTGVHEQYF. CDR3 in DNA: TGTGCCAGCTTCACTCCTTCCGGGACAGGGGTCCACGAGCAGTACTTC.

This clonotype was recorded many times. This chain links TRBV29-1 with TRBJ1-2; D gene unclear. Trimming stripped 1 base from V and 2 bases from J, with 11 bases between. Looked up from germline, CDR1 is SQVTM and CDR2 is ANQGSEA. CDR3 length: 14 residues. The CDR3 DNA reads TGCAGCGTTGAAGGTTCTGAGACGAACTATGGCTACACCTTC. Protein sequence: CSVEGSETNYGYTF.

This clonotype occurred many times. The chain is built from TRBV3-1 and TRBJ1-1; D not resolved. The CDR3 totals 13 residues. Germline CDR1 and CDR2: LGHDT and YNNKEL (reference sequence). V was cut by 4 bases and J by 5 bases, with 11 bases left in between. CDR3 DNA: TGTGCCAGCAGCCTAAGGGCGGGGACTGAAGCTTTCTTT. Protein product: CASSLRAGTEAFF.

The chain employs TRBV19 and TRBJ2-5; 10 bases align to TRBD1. Germline CDR1 LNHDA, CDR2 SQIVND (reference sequence). The CDR3 is 13 residues long. With 4 bases clipped from V and 9 bases from J, the junction kept 5 bases outside the gene matches. The CDR3 spells CASSRDRGWAQYF. CDR3 DNA: TGTGCCAGTAGTAGGGACAGGGGTTGGGCCCAGTACTTC.

This clonotype was seen at least ten times. This chain links TRBV6-1 with TRBJ1-2; D is unclear. Germline CDR1 reads MNHNS; CDR2 reads SASEGT. This CDR3 contains 14 residues. Trimming took off 4 bases at V and 6 bases at J, with 15 bases between the two ends. CDR3 DNA sequence: TGTGCCAGCAGTGTATTTGGTGGGCAGGATGGCTACACCTTC. Encoded protein: CASSVFGGQDGYTF.

V usage is TRBV7-9 and J usage is TRBJ2-1, with 12 bases matching TRBD1. Germline CDR1 and CDR2: SEHNR and FQNEAQ (reference sequence). Trimming cost V 5 bases and J 1 base; bases outside gene matches: 9. The CDR3 runs 18 residues. The CDR3 spells CASSQGDRGRRSYNEQFF. CDR3 sequence (DNA): TGTGCCAGCAGCCAGGGGGACAGGGGGCGCAGGTCCTACAATGAGCAGTTCTTC.

The genes are TRBV20-1 and TRBJ2-5; TRBD2 aligns across 9 bases. The CDR3 runs 15 residues. Losses at the gene ends were 7 bases for V and 5 bases for J; bases not matched to a gene: 14. Germline assignment: CDR1 DFQATT and CDR2 SNEGSKA (reference sequence). CDR3 in DNA: TGCAGTGGGCTCCTCCCGGGACTAGCTTGGGAGACCCAGTACTTC. Its protein product is CSGLLPGLAWETQYF.

This clonotype has at least ten counts. The chain recombines TRBV18 with TRBJ1-1; 7 bases are shared with TRBD1. V gave up 5 bases and J gave up 4 bases; unmatched junction bases: 13. Germline values: CDR1 KGHSH, CDR2 LQKENI. This CDR3 spans 16 amino acids. The CDR3 is CASSGIPTGERTEAFF. CDR3 nucleotides: TGTGCCAGCTCAGGGATCCCAACAGGGGAACGCACTGAAGCTTTCTTT.